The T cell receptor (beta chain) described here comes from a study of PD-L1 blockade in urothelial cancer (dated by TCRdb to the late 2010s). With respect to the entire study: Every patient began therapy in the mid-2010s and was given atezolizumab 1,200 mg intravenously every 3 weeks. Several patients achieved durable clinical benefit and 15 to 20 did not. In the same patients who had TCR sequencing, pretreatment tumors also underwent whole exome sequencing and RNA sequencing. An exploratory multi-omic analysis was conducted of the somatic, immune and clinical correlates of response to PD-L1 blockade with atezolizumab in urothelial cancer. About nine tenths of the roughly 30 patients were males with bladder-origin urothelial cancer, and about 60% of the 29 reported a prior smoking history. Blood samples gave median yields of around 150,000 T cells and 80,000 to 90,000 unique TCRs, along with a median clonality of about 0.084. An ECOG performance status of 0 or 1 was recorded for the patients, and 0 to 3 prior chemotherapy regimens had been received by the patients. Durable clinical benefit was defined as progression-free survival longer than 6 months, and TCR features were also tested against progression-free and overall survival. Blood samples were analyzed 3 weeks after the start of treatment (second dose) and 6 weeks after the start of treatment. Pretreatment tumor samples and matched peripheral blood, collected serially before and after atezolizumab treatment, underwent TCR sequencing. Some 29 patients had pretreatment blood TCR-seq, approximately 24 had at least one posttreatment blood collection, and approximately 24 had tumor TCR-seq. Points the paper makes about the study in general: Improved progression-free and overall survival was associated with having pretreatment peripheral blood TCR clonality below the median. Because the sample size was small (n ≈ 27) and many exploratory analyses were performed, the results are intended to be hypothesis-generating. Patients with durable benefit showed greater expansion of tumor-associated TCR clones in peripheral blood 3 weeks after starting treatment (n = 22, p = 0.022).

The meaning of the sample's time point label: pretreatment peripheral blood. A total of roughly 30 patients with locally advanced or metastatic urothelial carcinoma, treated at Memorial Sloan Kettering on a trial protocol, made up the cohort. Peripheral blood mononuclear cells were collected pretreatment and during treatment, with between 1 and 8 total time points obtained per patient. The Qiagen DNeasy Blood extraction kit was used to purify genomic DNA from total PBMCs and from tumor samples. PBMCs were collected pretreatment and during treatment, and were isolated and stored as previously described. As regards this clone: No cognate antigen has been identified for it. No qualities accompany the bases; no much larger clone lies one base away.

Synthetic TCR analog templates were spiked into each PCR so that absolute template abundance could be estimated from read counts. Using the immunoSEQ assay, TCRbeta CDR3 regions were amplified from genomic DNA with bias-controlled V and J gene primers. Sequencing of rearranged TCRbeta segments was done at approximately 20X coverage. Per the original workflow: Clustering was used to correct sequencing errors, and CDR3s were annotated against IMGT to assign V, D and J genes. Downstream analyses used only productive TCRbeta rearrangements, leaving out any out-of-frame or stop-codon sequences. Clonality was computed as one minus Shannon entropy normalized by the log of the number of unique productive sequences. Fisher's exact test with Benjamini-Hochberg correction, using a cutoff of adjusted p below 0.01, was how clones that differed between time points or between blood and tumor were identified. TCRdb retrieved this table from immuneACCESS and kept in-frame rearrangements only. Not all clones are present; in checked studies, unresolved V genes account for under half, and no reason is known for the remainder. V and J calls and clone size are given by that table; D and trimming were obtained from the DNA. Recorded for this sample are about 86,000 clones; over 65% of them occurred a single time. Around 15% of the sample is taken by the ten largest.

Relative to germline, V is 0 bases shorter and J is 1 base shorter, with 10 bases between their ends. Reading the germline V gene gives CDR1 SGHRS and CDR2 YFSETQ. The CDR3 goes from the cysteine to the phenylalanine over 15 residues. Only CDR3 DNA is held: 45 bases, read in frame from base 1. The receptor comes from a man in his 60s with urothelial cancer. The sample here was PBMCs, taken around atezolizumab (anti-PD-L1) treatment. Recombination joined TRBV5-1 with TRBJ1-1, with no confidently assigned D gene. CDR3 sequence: CASSLGYDKNTEAFF. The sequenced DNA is TGCGCCAGCAGCTTGGGGTACGACAAGAACACTGAAGCTTTCTTT.